This entry lists 8 T cell receptor beta chains sequenced from one sample in a study of early T cells in non-severe SARS-CoV-2 infection. One entry per CDR3 protein results from TCRdb running MiXCR on the 5' RACE reads. The sample has about 83,000 distinct CDR3 sequences; about 12% are singletons. Material for sequencing was whole blood. These receptors all stem from an adult who was a healthcare worker with PCR-confirmed SARS-CoV-2 infection or an uninfected control (not recorded which).

The sample holds a few counts of this clonotype. V and J are TRBV4-2 and TRBJ2-7; no firm D call. The CDR3 runs to 14 residues. The V gene's germline CDR1 is LGHNA and CDR2 YNFKEQ. V was pared by 4 bases and J by 5 bases, with 15 bases between. The CDR3 DNA follows: TGTGCCAGCAGCCCGCTCCTCTGGGATGACGAGCAGTACTTC. Translated: CASSPLLWDDEQYF.

The chain joins TRBV9 to TRBJ2-7, with 7 bases matching TRBD1. The CDR3 spans 12 residues. V shed 3 bases and J 8 bases; nucleotides not matched to a gene: 5. Germline V gives CDR1 SGDLS, CDR2 YYNGEE. Written as DNA, the CDR3 is TGTGCCAGCAGCGGAGGGACAGCCAAGCAGTACTTC. Amino acid sequence: CASSGGTAKQYF.

The table lists this clonotype with a few counts. The rearrangement joins TRBV7-2 to TRBJ1-2; D unresolved. The germline V gene encodes CDR1 SGHTA and CDR2 FQGNSA. With 1 base removed from V and 7 bases from J, the gap between germline ends came to 16 bases. This CDR3 has 15 residues. The CDR3 spells CASSLEIGDNRGYTF. CDR3 bases: TGTGCCAGCAGCTTAGAAATTGGCGACAATCGTGGCTACACCTTC.

A few counts support this clonotype. The CDR3 here is CASSDRTGTGELFF. Here the CDR3 DNA reads TGTGCCAGCAGCGACCGGACGGGCACCGGGGAGCTGTTTTTT. This sequence joins TRBV7-9 and TRBJ2-2; D call uncertain. Germline V gene sequence: CDR1 SEHNR, CDR2 FQNEAQ (reference sequence). Trimming stripped 5 bases from V and 4 bases from J, with 11 bases between. The CDR3 contains 14 residues.

The rearrangement links TRBV5-1 to TRBJ1-2; TRBD1 matches 7 bases. Germline assignment: CDR1 SGHRS and CDR2 YFSETQ. The CDR3 has 14 residues. V was pared by 4 bases and J by 2 bases, with 5 bases of the junction left unmatched. CDR3 nucleotide sequence: TGCGCCAGCAGCGAACAGGGGTCAAACTATGGCTACACCTTC. It yields the protein CASSEQGSNYGYTF.

This clonotype was detected a few times. This rearrangement joins TRBV11-2 to TRBJ1-1; D is possibly TRBD1 (5 bases). The CDR3 extends over 14 amino acids. The germline CDR1 and CDR2 sequences are SGHAT and FQNNGV. Trimming removed 5 bases at V and 8 bases at J, with 18 bases between. The CDR3 loop is CASSPTGTETEAFF. The CDR3 coding sequence is TGTGCCAGCAGCCCGACCGGGACGGAGACCGAAGCTTTCTTT.

In this sample, this clonotype turned up a few times. J is TRBJ2-7 and V is TRBV9, with 9 bases aligning to TRBD1. V was pared by 4 bases and J by 3 bases, with 11 bases of the junction left unmatched. CDR1 is SGDLS, CDR2 YYNGEE, per germline. CDR3 size: 16 residues. Here the CDR3 reads CASSTGQGTRDYEQYF. The DNA of the CDR3 is TGTGCCAGCAGCACAGGACAGGGGACCCGGGACTACGAGCAGTACTTC.

The J gene is TRBJ2-1, the V gene TRBV7-9; D gene uncertain. The CDR3 is made up of 15 amino acids. Trimming took off 8 bases at V and 3 bases at J, with 17 bases between the two ends. Germline values: CDR1 SEHNR, CDR2 FQNEAQ (reference sequence). The CDR3 is CASGSVSRNYNEQFF. The CDR3 bases are TGTGCCAGCGGCTCAGTCTCGCGCAACTACAATGAGCAGTTCTTC.